This T cell receptor beta chain is drawn from a study of T cells in Graves' hyperthyroidism and ophthalmopathy. Germline lookup yields CDR1 GTSNPN and CDR2 SVGIG (reference sequence). The CDR3 covers 15 residues. Losses at the gene ends were 2 bases for V and 6 bases for J; bases not matched to a gene: 9. This clonotype was seen at least ten times. Amplification yielded TCR beta CDR3 regions, with RNA transcripts as the source. The TCR CDR3 first-round RT-PCR relied on the HTBI primer set. One entry per CDR3 protein results from TCRdb running MiXCR on the multiplex PCR reads. This sample has a few hundred thousand distinct CDR3 sequences; around 20% occur once, and the top ten carry around half.

The chain combines TRBV30 with TRBJ2-3; 9 bases line up with TRBD2. Sequenced sample: blood. This sequence was found in a woman between 45 and 60 years old with Graves' hyperthyroidism. The CDR3, as DNA: TGTGCCTGGAGTAGCGGGAGGCTCGTGGTCGATACGCAGTATTTT. It codes for CAWSSGRLVVDTQYF.